These T cell receptor beta chains were read from a single sample in a study of blood T cell repertoires in COVID-19. This table comes from immunoSEQ multiplex PCR, and its TCRdb copy is limited to in-frame clones, with some not included. The sample holds under 170,000 clones, about 90% seen once. The sequencing input was peripheral blood. The receptors were gathered from a woman aged 55-70 years with active or convalescent COVID-19. Each CDR3 is given with its conserved first and last residue. The D gene is left open where the match is weak.

CASSLLSGANVLTF,TRBV5-5,TRBJ2-6,NA
CASSPRLAGALQETQYF,TRBV19,TRBJ2-5,TRBD2
CSVEGTGGYEQYF,TRBV29-1,TRBJ2-7,TRBD1
CASSFWGLNEQFF,TRBV12-3/TRBV12-4,TRBJ2-1,TRBD2
CASSLGGFGTGASYGYTF,TRBV7-2,TRBJ1-2,TRBD1
CASSLSLAGVQETQYF,TRBV5-1,TRBJ2-5,TRBD2
CASSRSQGAQTDYEQYF,TRBV7-6,TRBJ2-7,TRBD1
CASSISGTGERPQYF,TRBV19,TRBJ2-7,TRBD1
CASSQFVGREAPTLHF,TRBV3-1/TRBV3-2,TRBJ1-6,NA
CASRTTGDNQPQHF,TRBV2,TRBJ1-5,TRBD1
CASSQYNYGYTF,TRBV3-1/TRBV3-2,TRBJ1-2,NA
CASRHYRGWNTGELFF,TRBV13,TRBJ2-2,TRBD1
CASSEGGLLGGETQYF,TRBV6-1,TRBJ2-5,NA
CASSPGTGRQPQHF,TRBV3-1/TRBV3-2,TRBJ1-5,TRBD1
CASSHLPYSDRFYEQYF,TRBV7-9,TRBJ2-7,TRBD1
CASSRGSTNEKLFF,TRBV5-1,TRBJ1-4,NA
CASSSRGSSSYNSPLHF,TRBV19,TRBJ1-6,NA
CASSEVGQGVQNIQYF,TRBV2,TRBJ2-4,NA
CASSQHRETDEAFF,TRBV4-1,TRBJ1-1,NA
CASSQGTDGQPQHF,TRBV3-1/TRBV3-2,TRBJ1-5,NA
CASSPGQPSNYGYTF,TRBV7-6,TRBJ1-2,TRBD1
CASRDRVEGYTF,TRBV2,TRBJ1-2,TRBD1